Sequencing of this T cell receptor beta chain was carried out in a study of cytomegalovirus exposure and HLA in healthy donors listed by TCRdb under 2017. Background on the whole study: A later analysis indicated that the roughly 130 validation repertoires were generated on the platform also employed for the approximately 700 repertoires of the first cohort. In addition to the first cohort of 500 to 850 subjects, a separate validation cohort of 120 different subjects was used. The study was designed to test whether signatures of past pathogen exposure could be identified by cataloging public T cell receptors. To predict cytomegalovirus infection status, the study brought together high-throughput TCR immunosequencing, statistical association of individual TCRs with disease status, and machine learning. Broad study findings and their caveats: Most TCR sequences were seen in very few donors, while some public TCRs were found in many individuals. The classifier was reported to diagnose cytomegalovirus status with high specificity and sensitivity in both the original and validation cohorts. A later analysis found that TCRs clustered in the first cohort also tended to co-occur in the approximately 120 validation repertoires, with 90% to 95% of cluster scores above 0. The study gave a list of about 170 TCR beta chains associated with cytomegalovirus. According to the authors, the approach could potentially be generalized to other disease states and immunological phenotypes. The validation cohort had no HLA typing available for a later analysis, so co-occurrence within that cohort was assessed over all 120 or so repertoires. In vitro tests confirmed that a few of the cytomegalovirus-associated TCR beta chains recognize cytomegalovirus antigens.

With respect to this clone: Its target antigen remains unknown. No quality values exist for individual bases; no much larger clone is one base distant.

V gives up 2 bases and J gives up 1 base, and the segment between their germline ends measures 12 bases. CDR1 and CDR2 (MNHNS, SASEGT) derive from the germline V gene. The CDR3 runs 15 amino acids, cysteine and phenylalanine included. The CDR3 DNA has 45 bases and is translated from base 1. The library was made by the immunoSEQ multiplex PCR assay. Under the source paper's analysis protocol: A statistical classification framework was built for diagnosing cytomegalovirus status from the catalog of TCR beta chain sequences. Entries here come from immuneACCESS through TCRdb and include only in-frame sequences with V and J called. Some clones fail to appear in such tables; in the studies checked, an unresolved V gene covers under half of the shortfall, and the cause of the remainder is unknown. V and J calls and clone size are as listed in that table; D and trimming were resolved from the DNA. The sample table lists 260,000 or so clones, around 91% of them with a count of one. The top ten clones comprise approximately 3% of the sample.

Donors formed part of the validation cohort, which comprised 120 or so subjects and was distinct from the first cohort of 690 or so subjects. The V and J genes are TRBV6-1 and TRBJ2-7; the D region possibly corresponds to TRBD2 (6 bases align). Sequenced material: PBMCs. This TCR derives from a woman in her 30s in good health and CMV-seronegative. The sequence in DNA is TGTGCCAGCAGTGAACAGGGAAGCGGGTCCTACGAGCAGTACTTC. This translates into CASSEQGSGSYEQYF.